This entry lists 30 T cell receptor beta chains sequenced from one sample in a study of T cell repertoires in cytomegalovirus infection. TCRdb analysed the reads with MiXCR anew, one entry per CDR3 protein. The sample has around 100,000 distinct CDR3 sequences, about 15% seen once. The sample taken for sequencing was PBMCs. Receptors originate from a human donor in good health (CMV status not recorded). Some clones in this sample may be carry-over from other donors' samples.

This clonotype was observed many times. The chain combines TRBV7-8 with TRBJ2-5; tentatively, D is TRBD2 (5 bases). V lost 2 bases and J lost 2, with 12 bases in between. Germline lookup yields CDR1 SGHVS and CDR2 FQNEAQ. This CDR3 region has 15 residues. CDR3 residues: CASSLQASFQETQYF. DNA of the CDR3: TGTGCCAGCAGCTTACAGGCTAGCTTTCAAGAGACCCAGTACTTC.

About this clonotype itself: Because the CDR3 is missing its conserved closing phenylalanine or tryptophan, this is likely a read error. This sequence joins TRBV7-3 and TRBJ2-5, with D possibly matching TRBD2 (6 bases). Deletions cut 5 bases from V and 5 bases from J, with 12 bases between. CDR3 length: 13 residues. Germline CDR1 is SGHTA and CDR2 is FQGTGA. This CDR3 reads CASSKRRGETQYL. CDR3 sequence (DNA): TGTGCCAGCAGCAAGCGACGGGGGGAGACCCAGTACCTC.

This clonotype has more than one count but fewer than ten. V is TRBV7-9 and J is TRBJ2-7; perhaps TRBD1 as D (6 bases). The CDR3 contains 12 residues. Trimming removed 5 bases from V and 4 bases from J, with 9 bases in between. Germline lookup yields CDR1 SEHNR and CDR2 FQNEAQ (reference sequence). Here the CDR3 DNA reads TGTGCCAGCAGCGTACAGGGATACGAGCAGTACTTC. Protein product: CASSVQGYEQYF.

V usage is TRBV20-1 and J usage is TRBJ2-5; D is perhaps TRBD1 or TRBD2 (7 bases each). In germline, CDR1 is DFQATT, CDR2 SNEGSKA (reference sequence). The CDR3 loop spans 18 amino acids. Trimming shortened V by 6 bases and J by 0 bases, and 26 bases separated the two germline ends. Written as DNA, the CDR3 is TGCAGTGCCTCTGGGGGAGGGGGCCGAAGTACGTACCAAGAGACCCAGTACTTC. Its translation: CSASGGGGRSTYQETQYF.

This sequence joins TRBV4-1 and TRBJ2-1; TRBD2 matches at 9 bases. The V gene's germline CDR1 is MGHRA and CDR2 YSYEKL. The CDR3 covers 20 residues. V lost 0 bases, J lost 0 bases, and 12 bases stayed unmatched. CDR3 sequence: CASSQDPGLAGILSYNEQFF. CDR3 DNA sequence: TGCGCCAGCAGCCAAGATCCGGGGCTAGCGGGGATTCTCTCCTACAATGAGCAGTTCTTC.

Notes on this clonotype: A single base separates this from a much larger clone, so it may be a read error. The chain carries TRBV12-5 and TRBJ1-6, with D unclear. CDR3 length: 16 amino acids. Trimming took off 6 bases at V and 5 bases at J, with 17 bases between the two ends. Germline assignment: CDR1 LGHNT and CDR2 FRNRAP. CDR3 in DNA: TGTGCTAGTGGATCCCCTATGTCGGGTAATAATTCACCCCTCCACTTT. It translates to CASGSPMSGNNSPLHF. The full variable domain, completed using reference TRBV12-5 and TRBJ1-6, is DARVTQTPRHKVTEMGQEVTMRCQPILGHNTVFWYRQTMMQGLELLAYFRNRAPLDDSGMPKDRFSAEMPDATLATLKIQPSEPRDSAVYFCASGSPMSGNNSPLHFGNGTRLTVT.

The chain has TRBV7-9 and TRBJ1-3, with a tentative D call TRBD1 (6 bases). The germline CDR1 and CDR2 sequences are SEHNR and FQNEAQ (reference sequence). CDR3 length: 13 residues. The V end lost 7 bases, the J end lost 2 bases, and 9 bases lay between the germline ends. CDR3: CASKAGAGNTIYF. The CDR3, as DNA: TGTGCCAGCAAGGCAGGGGCTGGAAACACCATATATTTT.

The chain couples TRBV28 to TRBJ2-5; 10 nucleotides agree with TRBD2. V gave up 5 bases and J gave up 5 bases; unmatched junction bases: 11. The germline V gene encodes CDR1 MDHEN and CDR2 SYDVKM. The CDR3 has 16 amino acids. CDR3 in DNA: TGTGCCAGCAGTCGCCGGGTAGCGGGGGGACTGGAGACCCAGTACTTC. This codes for CASSRRVAGGLETQYF.

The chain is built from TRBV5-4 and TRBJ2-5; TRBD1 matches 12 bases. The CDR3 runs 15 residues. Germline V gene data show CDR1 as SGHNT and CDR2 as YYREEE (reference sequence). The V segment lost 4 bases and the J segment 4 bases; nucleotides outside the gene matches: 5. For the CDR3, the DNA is TGTGCCAGCAGCAACCGGGACAGGGGGCGAGAGACCCAGTACTTC. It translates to CASSNRDRGRETQYF. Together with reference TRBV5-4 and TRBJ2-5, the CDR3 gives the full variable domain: ETGVTQSPTHLIKTRGQQVTLRCSSQSGHNTVSWYQQALGQGPQFIFQYYREEENGRGNFPPRFSGLQFPNYSSELNVNALELDDSALYLCASSNRDRGRETQYFGPGTRLLVL.

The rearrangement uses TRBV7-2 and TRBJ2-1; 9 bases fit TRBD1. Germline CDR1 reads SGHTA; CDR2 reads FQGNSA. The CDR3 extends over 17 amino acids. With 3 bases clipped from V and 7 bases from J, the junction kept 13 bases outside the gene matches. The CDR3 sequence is CASSFMLSVTGGNEQFF. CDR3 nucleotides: TGTGCCAGCAGCTTTATGTTATCTGTGACAGGGGGAAATGAGCAGTTCTTC.

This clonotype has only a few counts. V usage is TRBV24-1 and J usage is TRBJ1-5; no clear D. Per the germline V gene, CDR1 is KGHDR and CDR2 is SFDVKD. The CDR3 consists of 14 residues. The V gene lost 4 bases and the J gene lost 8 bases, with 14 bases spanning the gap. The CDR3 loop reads CATSDRRVREPQHF. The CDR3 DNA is TGTGCCACCAGTGACCGACGGGTTAGGGAGCCCCAGCATTTT.

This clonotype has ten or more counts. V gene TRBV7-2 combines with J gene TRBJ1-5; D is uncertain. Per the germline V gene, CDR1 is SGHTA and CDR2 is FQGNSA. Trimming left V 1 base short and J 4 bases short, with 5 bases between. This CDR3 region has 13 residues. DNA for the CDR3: TGTGCCAGCAGCTTAGTCAGAAATCAGCCCCAGCATTTT. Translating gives CASSLVRNQPQHF.

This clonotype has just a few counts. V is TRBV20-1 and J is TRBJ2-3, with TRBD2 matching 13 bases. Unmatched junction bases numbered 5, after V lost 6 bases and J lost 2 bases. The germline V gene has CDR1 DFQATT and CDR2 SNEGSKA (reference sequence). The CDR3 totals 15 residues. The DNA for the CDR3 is TGCAGTGCCAGACTAGCGGGGGGCTACACAGATACGCAGTATTTT. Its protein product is CSARLAGGYTDTQYF.

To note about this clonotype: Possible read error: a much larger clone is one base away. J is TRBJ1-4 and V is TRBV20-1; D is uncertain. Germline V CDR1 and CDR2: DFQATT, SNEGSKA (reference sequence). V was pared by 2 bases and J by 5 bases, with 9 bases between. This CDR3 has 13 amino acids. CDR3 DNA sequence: TGCAGTGCTAGATATCTGGTCAATGAAAAACTGTTTTTT. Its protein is CSARYLVNEKLFF.

CDR3: CSAVRDTYNEQFF. The CDR3 bases are TGCAGTGCTGTCCGGGACACTTACAATGAGCAGTTCTTC. The chain combines TRBV20-1 with TRBJ2-1; D is possibly TRBD1 (6 bases). CDR3 size: 13 residues. From germline, CDR1 is DFQATT and CDR2 SNEGSKA (reference sequence). Trimming cost V 5 bases and J 4 bases, with 12 bases left between them.

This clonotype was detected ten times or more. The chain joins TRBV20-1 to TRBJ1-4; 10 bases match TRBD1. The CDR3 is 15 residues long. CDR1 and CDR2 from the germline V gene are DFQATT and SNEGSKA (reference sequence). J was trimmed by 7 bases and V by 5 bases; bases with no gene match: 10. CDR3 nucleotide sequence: TGCAGTGCTGGTCGGGACAGGGGTCGTGGTGAAAAACTGTTTTTT. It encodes CSAGRDRGRGEKLFF.

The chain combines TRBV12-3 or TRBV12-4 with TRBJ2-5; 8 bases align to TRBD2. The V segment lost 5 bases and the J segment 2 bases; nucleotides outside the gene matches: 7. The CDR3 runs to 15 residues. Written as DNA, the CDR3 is TGTGCCAGCAGTCTTTTGGGCGGGGGGCAAGAGACCCAGTACTTC. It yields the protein CASSLLGGGQETQYF.

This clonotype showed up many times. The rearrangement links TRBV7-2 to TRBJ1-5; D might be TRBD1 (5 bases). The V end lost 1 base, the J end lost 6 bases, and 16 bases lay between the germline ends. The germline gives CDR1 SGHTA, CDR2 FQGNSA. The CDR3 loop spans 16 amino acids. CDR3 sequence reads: CASSLVPLGRGQPQHF. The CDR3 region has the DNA TGTGCCAGCAGCTTAGTCCCACTAGGGAGGGGTCAGCCCCAGCATTTT.

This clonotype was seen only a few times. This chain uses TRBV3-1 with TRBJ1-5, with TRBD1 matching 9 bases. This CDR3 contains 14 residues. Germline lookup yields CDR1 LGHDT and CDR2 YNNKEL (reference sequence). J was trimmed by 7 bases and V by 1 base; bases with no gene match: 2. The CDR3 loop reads CASSQGTGEQPQHF. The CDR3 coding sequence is TGTGCCAGCAGCCAAGGGACAGGGGAACAGCCCCAGCATTTT.

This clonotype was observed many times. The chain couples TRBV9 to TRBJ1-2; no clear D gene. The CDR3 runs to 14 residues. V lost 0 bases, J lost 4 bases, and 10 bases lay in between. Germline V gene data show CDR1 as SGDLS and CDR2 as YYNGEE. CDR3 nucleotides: TGTGCCAGCAGCGTAGATCTGGGAGGCTATGGCTACACCTTC. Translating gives CASSVDLGGYGYTF.

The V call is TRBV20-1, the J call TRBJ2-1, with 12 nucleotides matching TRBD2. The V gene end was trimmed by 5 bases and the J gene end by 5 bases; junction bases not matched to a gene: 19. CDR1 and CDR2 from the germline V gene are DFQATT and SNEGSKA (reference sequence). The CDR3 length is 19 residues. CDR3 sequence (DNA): TGCAGTGCTGACTCCTATCTAGCGGGGGGGCCTTCTAACGACAATGAGCAGTTCTTC. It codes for CSADSYLAGGPSNDNEQFF.

DNA for the CDR3: TGTGCCAACAGACGGGACAGGGACGCAACTAATGAAAAACTGTTTTTT. Protein sequence: CANRRDRDATNEKLFF. This rearrangement joins TRBV12-3 or TRBV12-4 to TRBJ1-4; 9 positions match TRBD1. Trimming removed 10 bases from V and 0 bases from J; junction bases left unmatched: 9. The CDR3 runs 16 residues.

The CDR3 spells CASSYGGGLVGNEQFF. The CDR3 bases are TGTGCCAGCAGTTACGGCGGGGGCCTCGTAGGCAATGAGCAGTTCTTC. The V call is TRBV6-5, the J call TRBJ2-1, with a possible D match to TRBD2 (7 bases). V lost 2 bases, J lost 6 bases, and 17 bases lay in between. The length of the CDR3 is 16 residues. Germline V gene sequence: CDR1 MNHEY, CDR2 SVGAGI.

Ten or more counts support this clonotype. This CDR3 is CASSSLQGNTEAFF. CDR3 DNA sequence: TGTGCCAGCAGTTCCCTACAGGGGAACACTGAAGCTTTCTTT. This chain connects TRBV27 to TRBJ1-1, with D possibly TRBD1 on 6 matching bases. CDR1 is MNHEY, CDR2 SMNVEV, per germline (reference sequence). CDR3 size: 14 residues. The V and J ends lost 4 bases and 1 base respectively, with 10 bases between them.

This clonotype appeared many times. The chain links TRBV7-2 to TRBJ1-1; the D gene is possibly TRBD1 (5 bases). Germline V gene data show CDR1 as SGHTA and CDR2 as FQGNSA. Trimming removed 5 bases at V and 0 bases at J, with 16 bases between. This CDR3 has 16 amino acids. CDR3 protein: CASSPADSSMNTEAFF. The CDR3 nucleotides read TGTGCCAGCAGCCCCGCCGACAGTAGCATGAACACTGAAGCTTTCTTT. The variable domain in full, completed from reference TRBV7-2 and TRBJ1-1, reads GAGVSQSPSNKVTEKGKDVELRCDPISGHTALYWYRQSLGQGLEFLIYFQGNSAPDKSGLPSDRFSAERTGGSVSTLTIQRTQQEDSAVYLCASSPADSSMNTEAFFGQGTRLTVV.

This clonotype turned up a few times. The CDR3 DNA follows: TGTGCCAGCAGGGGGGCTTACACTGAAGCTTTCTTT. Residues: CASRGAYTEAFF. The chain carries TRBV6-1 and TRBJ1-1, with D possibly matching TRBD1 (6 bases). CDR3 length: 12 residues. The V end lost 6 bases, the J end lost 3 bases, and 8 bases lay between the germline ends. The germline V gene encodes CDR1 MNHNS and CDR2 SASEGT.

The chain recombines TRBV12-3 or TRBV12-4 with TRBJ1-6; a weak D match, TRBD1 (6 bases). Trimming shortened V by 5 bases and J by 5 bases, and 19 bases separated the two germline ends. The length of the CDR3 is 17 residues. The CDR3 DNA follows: TGTGCCAGCAGTCTCGGCGGGACATCGAAACATAATTCACCCCTCCACTTT. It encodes CASSLGGTSKHNSPLHF.

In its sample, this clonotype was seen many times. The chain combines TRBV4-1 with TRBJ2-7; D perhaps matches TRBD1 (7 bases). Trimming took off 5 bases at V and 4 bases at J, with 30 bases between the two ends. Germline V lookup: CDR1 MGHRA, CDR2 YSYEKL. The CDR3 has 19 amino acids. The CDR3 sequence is CASSSRYYAGQPWGYEQYF. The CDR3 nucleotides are TGCGCCAGCAGCTCCCGGTACTACGCGGGACAGCCTTGGGGTTACGAGCAGTACTTC.

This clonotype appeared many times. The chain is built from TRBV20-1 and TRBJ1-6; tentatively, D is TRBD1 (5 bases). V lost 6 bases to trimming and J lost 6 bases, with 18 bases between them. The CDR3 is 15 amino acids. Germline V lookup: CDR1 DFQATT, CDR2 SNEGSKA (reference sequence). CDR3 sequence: CSAVSPGLGNSPLHF. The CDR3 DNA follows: TGCAGTGCCGTTTCTCCGGGACTGGGTAATTCACCCCTCCACTTT.

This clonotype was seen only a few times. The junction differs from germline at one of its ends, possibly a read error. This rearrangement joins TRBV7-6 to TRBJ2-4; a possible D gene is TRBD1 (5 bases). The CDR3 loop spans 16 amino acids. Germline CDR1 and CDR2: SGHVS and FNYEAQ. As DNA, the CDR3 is TGTGCTAGCACCCAAGTACCCCGGCAGGGAAAAAACATTCAGTACTTC. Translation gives CASTQVPRQGKNIQYF. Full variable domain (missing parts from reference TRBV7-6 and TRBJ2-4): GAGVSQSPRYKVTKRGQDVALRCDPISGHVSLYWYRQALGQGPEFLTYFNYEAQQDKSGLPNDRFSAERPEGSISTLTIQRTEQRDSAMYRCASTQVPRQGKNIQYFGAGTRLSVL.